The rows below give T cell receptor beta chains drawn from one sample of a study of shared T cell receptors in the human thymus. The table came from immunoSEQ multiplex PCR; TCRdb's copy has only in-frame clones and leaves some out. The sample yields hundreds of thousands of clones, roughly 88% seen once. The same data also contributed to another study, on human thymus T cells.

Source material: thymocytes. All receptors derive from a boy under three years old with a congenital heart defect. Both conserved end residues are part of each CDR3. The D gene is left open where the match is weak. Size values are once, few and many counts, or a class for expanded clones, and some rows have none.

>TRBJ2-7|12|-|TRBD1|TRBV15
TGTGCCACGGACAGGGCTTTGAACGAGCAGTACTTC
CATDRALNEQYF
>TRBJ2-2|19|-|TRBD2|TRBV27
TGTGCCAGCGGGTGCGGACGGAGACTAGCGGGAGAGAACACCGGGGAGCTGTTTTTT
CASGCGRRLAGENTGELFF
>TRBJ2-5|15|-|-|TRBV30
TGTGCCTGGAGTGTTAAAGAGGGGACTCAAGAGACCCAGTACTTC
CAWSVKEGTQETQYF
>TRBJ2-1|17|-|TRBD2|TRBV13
TGTGCCAGCAGCTTAGGCGGGAAGCGGGAGGGCCGGTGTGAGCAGTTCTTC
CASSLGGKREGRCEQFF
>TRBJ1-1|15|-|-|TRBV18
TGTGCCAGCTCACCACCTGCAGTCCCGAACACTGAAGCTTTCTTT
CASSPPAVPNTEAFF
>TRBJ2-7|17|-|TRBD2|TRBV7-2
TGTGCCAGCAGCTTGGGACTAGCGGGATATTACTCCTACGAGCAGTACTTC
CASSLGLAGYYSYEQYF
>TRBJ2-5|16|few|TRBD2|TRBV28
TGTGCCAGCAGCCCCCCGGGACTAGCGGGAGAAGAGACCCAGTACTTC
CASSPPGLAGEETQYF
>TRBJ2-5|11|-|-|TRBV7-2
TGTGCCAGCAGCCCAGGAGAGACCCAGTACTTC
CASSPGETQYF
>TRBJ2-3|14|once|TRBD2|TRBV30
TGTGCCTTGGGACTAGCGGGGGTCACAGATACGCAGTATTTT
CALGLAGVTDTQYF
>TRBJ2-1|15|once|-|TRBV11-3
TGTGCCAGCAGCCCAGGACGGGCGGGGGCACGTGAGCAGTTCTTC
CASSPGRAGAREQFF
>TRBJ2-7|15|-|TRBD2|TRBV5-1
TGCGCCAGCAGCTTGGTGGGCGGGAGCTTCTACGAGCAGTACTTC
CASSLVGGSFYEQYF
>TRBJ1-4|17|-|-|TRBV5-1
TGCGCCAGCAGCTTGGAACGGGTCACGGCTACTAATGAAAAACTGTTTTTT
CASSLERVTATNEKLFF
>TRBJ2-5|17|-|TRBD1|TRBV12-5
TGTGCTAGTGGTTTCCATGAACCTCGGGACAGCCAAGAGACCCAGTACTTC
CASGFHEPRDSQETQYF
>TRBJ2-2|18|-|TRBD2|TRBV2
TGTGCCAGCATGGGGACTAGCGGGAGGCTCCCGAACACCGGGGAGCTGTTTTTT
CASMGTSGRLPNTGELFF
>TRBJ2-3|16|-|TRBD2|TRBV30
TGTGCCTGGAGTGTCTGGCTAGCGGGAGGATCAGATACGCAGTATTTT
CAWSVWLAGGSDTQYF
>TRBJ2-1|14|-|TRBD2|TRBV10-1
TGCGCCAGCAATTCGGACGCGGGAGGCGATGAGCAGTTCTTC
CASNSDAGGDEQFF
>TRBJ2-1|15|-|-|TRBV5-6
TGTGCCAGCAGCTTGGCCAACCAGCGGGCCAATGAGCAGTTCTTC
CASSLANQRANEQFF
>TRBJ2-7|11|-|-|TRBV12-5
TGTGCTAGTGGTTCTCCTAGCGAGCAGTACTTC
CASGSPSEQYF
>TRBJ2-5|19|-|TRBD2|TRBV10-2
TGCGCCAGCAGTACTCCGACTAGCGGGAGGACAATGTACCAAGAGACCCAGTACTTC
CASSTPTSGRTMYQETQYF
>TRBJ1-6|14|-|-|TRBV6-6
TGTGCCAGCAGGGCTAGAGTTGGTGGTTCACCCCTCCACTTT
CASRARVGGSPLHF
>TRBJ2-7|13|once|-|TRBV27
TGTGCCAGCAGTACCGGACACCTATACGAGCAGTACTTC
CASSTGHLYEQYF
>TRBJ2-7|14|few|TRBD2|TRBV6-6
TGTGCCACCACTTACGGGGAGGGTACCTACGAGCAGTACTTC
CATTYGEGTYEQYF
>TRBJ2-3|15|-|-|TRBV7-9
TGTGCCAGCAGGCTCCTCAGGACTGGCACAGATACGCAGTATTTT
CASRLLRTGTDTQYF
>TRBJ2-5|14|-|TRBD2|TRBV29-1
TGCAGCGTTGACTTACTAGCGGGTCAAGAGACCCAGTACTTC
CSVDLLAGQETQYF